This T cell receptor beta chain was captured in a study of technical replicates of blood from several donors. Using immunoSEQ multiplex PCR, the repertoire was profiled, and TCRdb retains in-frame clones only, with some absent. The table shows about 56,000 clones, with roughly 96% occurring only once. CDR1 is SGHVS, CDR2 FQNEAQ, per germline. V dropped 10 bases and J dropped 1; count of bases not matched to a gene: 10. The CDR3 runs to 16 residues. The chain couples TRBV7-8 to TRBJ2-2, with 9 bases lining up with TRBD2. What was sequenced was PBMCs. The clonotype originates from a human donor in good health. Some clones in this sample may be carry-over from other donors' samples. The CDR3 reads CAIKLGAGGNTGELFF. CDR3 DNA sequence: TGTGCCATCAAGCTCGGAGCGGGGGGGAACACCGGGGAGCTGTTTTTT.